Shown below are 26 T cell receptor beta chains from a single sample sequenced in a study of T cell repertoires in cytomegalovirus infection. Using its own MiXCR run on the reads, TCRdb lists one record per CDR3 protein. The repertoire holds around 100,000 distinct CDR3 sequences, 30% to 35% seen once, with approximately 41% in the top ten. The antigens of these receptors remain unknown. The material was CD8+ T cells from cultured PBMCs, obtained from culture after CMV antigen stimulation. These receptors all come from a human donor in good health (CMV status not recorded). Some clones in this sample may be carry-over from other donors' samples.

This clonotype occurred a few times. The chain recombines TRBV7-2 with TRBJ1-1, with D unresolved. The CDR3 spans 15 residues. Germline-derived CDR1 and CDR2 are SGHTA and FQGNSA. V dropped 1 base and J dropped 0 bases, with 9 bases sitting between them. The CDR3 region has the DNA TGTGCCAGCAGCTTAGACTCAGCCGTGAACACTGAAGCTTTCTTT. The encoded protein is CASSLDSAVNTEAFF.

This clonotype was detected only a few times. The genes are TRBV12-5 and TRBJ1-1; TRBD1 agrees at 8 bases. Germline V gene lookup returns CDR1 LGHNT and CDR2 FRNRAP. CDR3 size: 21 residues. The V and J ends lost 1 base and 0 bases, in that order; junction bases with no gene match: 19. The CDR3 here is CASGLASNGQGQNEMNTEAFF. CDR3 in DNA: TGTGCTAGTGGTTTGGCTTCCAACGGACAGGGCCAAAATGAGATGAACACTGAAGCTTTCTTT.

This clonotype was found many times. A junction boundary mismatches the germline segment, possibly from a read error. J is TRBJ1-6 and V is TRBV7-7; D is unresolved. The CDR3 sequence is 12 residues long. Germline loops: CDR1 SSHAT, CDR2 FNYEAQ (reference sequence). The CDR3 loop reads CASSLGNSPLHF. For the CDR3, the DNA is TGTGCTAGCAGCTTAGGCAATTCACCCCTCCACTTT. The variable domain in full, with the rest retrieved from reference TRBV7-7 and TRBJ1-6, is GAGVSQSPRYKVTKRGQDVTLRCDPISSHATLYWYQQALGQGPEFLTYFNYEAQPDKSGLPSDRFSAERPEGSISTLTIQRTEQRDSAMYRCASSLGNSPLHFGNGTRLTVT.

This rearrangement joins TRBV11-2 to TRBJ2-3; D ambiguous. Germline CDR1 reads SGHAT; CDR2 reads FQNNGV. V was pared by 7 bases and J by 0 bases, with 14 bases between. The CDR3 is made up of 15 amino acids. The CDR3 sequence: CASTSTGVSTDTQYF. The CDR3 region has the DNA TGTGCCAGCACCTCGACGGGTGTTAGCACAGATACGCAGTATTTT.

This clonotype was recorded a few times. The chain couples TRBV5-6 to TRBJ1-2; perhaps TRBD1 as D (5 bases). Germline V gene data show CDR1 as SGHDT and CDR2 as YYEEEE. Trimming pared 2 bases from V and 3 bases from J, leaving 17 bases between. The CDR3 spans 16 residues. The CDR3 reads CASSFWAQGFDYGYTF. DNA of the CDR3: TGTGCCAGCAGCTTTTGGGCGCAGGGTTTCGACTATGGCTACACCTTC.

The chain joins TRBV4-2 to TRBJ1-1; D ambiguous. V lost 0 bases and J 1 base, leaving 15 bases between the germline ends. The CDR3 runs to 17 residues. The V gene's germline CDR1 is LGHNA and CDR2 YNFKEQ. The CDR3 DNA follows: TGTGCCAGCAGCCAAGATGGTGTCTTCGGTACGAACACTGAAGCTTTCTTT. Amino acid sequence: CASSQDGVFGTNTEAFF.

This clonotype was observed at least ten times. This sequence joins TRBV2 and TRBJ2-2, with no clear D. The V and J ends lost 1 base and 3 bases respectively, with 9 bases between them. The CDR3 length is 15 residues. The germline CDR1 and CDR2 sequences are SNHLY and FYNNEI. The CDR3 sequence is CASSEGFGYTGELFF. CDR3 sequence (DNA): TGTGCCAGCAGTGAAGGGTTCGGGTACACCGGGGAGCTGTTTTTT.

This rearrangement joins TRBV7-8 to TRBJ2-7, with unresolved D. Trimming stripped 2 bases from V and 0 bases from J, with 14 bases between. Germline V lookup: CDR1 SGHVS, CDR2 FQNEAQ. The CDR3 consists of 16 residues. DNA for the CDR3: TGTGCCAGCAGCTTATTGTATACTTCGGGCTCCTACGAGCAGTACTTC. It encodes CASSLLYTSGSYEQYF. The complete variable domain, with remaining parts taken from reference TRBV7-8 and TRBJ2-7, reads GAGVSQSPRYKVAKRGQDVALRCDPISGHVSLFWYQQALGQGPEFLTYFQNEAQLDKSGLPSDRFFAERPEGSVSTLKIQRTQQEDSAVYLCASSLLYTSGSYEQYFGPGTRLTVT.

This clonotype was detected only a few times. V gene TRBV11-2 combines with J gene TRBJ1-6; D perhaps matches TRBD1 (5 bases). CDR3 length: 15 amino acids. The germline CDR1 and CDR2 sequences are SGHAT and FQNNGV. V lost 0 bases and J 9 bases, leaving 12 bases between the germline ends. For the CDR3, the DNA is TGTGCCAGCAGCTTAGAATTTCAGGGTCGTTCACCCCTCCACTTT. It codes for CASSLEFQGRSPLHF.

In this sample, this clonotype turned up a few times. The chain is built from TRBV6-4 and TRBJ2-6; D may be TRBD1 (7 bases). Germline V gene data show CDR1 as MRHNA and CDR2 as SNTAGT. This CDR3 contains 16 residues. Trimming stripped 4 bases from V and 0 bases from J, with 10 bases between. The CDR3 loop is CASSAGGSSGANVLTF. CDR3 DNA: TGTGCCAGCAGTGCAGGGGGGAGCTCTGGGGCCAACGTCCTGACTTTC.

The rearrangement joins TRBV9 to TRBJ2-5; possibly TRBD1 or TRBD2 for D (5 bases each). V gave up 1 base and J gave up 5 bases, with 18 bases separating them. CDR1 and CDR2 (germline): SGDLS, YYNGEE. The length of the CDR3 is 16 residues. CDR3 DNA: TGTGCCAGCAGCGTATCCCAGACGGGACCCTGGGAGACCCAGTACTTC. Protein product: CASSVSQTGPWETQYF.

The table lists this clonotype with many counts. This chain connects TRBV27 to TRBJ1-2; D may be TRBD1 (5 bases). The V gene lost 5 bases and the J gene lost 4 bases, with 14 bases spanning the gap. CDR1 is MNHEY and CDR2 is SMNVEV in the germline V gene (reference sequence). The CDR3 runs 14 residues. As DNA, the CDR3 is TGTGCCAGCAGTCCCATGCAGGGTCGCTATGGCTACACCTTC. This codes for CASSPMQGRYGYTF.

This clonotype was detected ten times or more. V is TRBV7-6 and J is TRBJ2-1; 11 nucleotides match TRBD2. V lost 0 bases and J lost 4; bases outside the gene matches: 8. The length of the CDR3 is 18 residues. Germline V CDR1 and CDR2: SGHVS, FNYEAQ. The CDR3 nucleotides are TGTGCCAGCAGCTTAGCGATAGTTACTAGCGGGGGATACAATGAGCAGTTCTTC. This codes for CASSLAIVTSGGYNEQFF.

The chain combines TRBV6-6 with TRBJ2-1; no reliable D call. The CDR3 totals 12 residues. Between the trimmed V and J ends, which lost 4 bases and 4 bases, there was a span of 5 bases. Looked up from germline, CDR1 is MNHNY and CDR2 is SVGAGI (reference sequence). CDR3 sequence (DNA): TGTGCCAGCAGTTCCGCGTACAATGAGCAGTTCTTC. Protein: CASSSAYNEQFF.

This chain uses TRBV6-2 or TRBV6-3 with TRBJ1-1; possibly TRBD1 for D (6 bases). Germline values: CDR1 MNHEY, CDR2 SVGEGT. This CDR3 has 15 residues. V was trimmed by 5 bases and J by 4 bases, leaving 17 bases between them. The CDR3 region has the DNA TGTGCCAGCAGTCATCTCAGGGGTGGAAGCACTGAAGCTTTCTTT. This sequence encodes CASSHLRGGSTEAFF.

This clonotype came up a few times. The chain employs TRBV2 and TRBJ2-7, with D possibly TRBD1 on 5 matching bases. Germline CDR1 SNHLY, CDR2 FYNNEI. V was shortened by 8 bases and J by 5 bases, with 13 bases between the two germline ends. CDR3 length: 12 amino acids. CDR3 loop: CASAGSIHEQYF. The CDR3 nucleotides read TGTGCCAGCGCAGGGTCAATCCACGAGCAGTACTTC.

The CDR3 sequence: CASSQDLGEANVLTF. The CDR3 DNA follows: TGTGCCAGCAGCCAAGATCTAGGGGAGGCCAACGTCCTGACTTTC. The rearrangement joins TRBV4-2 to TRBJ2-6, with TRBD1 as a possible D gene (5 bases). V gave up 0 bases and J gave up 6 bases, with 9 bases separating them. The length of the CDR3 is 15 residues. Germline V gene data show CDR1 as LGHNA and CDR2 as YNFKEQ.

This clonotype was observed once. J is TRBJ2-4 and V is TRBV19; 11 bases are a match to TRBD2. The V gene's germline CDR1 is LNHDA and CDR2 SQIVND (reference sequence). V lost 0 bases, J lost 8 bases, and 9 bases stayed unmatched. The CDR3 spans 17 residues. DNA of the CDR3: TGTGCCAGTAGTATAGATAGATCGGGGACTAGCGGTTACATTCAGTACTTC. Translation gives CASSIDRSGTSGYIQYF.

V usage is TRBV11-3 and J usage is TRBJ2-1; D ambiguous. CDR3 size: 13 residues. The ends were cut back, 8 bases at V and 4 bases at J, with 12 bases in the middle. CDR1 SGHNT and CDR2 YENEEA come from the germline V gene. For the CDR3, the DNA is TGTGCCAGCCAACATGGGTTTTACAATGAGCAGTTCTTC. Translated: CASQHGFYNEQFF.

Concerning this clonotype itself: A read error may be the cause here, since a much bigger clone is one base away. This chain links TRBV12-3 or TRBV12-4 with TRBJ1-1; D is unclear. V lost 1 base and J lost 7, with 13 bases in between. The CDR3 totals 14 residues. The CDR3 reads CASSLVVAGNEAFF. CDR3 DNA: TGTGCCAGCAGTTTAGTAGTGGCGGGCAATGAAGCTTTCTTT.

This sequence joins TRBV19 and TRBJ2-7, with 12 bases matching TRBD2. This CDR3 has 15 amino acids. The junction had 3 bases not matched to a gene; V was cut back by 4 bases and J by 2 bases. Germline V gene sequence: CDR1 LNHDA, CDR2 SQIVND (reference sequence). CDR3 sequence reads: CASSNGLAGTYEQYF. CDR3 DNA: TGTGCCAGTAGTAACGGACTAGCGGGGACCTACGAGCAGTACTTC.

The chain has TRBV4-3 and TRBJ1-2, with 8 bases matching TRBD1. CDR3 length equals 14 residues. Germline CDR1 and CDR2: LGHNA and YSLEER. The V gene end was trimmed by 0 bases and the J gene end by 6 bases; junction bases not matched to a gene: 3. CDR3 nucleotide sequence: TGCGCCAGCAGCCAAGACCCGGGACAGGATGGCTACACCTTC. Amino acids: CASSQDPGQDGYTF.

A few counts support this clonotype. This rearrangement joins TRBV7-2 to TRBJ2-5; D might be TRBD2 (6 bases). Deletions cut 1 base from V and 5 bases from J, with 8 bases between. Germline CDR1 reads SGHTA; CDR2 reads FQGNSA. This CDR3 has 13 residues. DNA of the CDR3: TGTGCCAGCAGCTTAGGGACTAAGGAGACCCAGTACTTC. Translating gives CASSLGTKETQYF.

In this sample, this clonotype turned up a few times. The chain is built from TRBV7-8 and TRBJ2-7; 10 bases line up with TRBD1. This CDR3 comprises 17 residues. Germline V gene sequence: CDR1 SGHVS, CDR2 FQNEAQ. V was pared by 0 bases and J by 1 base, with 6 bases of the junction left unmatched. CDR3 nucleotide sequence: TGTGCCAGCAGCTTAGCCGGGACAGGGGCTGCTTCCTACGAGCAGTACTTC. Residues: CASSLAGTGAASYEQYF.

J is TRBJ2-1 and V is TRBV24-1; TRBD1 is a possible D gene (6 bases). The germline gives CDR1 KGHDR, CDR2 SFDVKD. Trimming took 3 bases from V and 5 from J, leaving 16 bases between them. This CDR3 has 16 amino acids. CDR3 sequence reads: CATSDPRQVPNNEQFF. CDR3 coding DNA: TGTGCCACCAGTGATCCTCGACAGGTCCCAAACAATGAGCAGTTCTTC.

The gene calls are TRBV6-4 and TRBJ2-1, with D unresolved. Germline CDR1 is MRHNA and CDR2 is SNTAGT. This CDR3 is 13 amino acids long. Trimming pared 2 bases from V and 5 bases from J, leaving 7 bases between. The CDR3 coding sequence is TGTGCCAGCAGTGACGGCAGTAACAATGAGCAGTTCTTC. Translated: CASSDGSNNEQFF.